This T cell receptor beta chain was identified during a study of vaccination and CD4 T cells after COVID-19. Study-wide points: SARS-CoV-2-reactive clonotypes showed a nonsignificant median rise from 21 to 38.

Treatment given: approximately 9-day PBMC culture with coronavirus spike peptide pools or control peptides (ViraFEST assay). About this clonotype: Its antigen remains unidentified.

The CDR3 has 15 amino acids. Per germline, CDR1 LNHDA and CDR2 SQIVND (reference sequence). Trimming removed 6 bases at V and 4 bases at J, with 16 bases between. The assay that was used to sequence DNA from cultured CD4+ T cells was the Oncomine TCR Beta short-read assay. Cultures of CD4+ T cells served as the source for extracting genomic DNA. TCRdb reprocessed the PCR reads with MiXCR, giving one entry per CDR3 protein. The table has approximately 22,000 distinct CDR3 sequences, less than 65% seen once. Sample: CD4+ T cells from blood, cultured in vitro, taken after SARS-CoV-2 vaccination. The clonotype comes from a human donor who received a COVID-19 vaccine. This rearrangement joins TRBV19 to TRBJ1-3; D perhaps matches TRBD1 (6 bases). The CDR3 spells CASSPSGGLGNTIYF. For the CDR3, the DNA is TGTGCCAGTAGCCCTTCCGGGGGGCTGGGAAACACCATATATTTT.